The subject of this entry is one T cell receptor (beta chain). These data belong to a study of blood T cell repertoires in COVID-19. Study details: There were acute and convalescent COVID-19 samples, and they came from the United States, Italy and Spain. In each case, the material was cDNA or gDNA derived from T cells, B-cell-depleted T cells, or PBMCs.

CDR3 length: 13 residues. The germline gives CDR1 SGHNT, CDR2 YYREEE (reference sequence). Trimming cost V 0 bases and J 7 bases, with 9 bases left between them. How the authors handled the data: Scientists estimated how many nucleated cells there were by amplifying reference gene primers. The protocol was immunoSEQ multiplex PCR, while the TCRdb copy is restricted to in-frame clones and leaves out a portion. V and J calls and clone size are given by that table; D and trimming were obtained from the DNA. The data show some 230,000 clones, around 80% seen once. The sequencing input was peripheral blood. The sequence derives from a woman in her sixties or seventies who had recovered from COVID-19. This chain links TRBV5-4 with TRBJ2-3; no firm D call. The DNA for the CDR3 is TGTGCCAGCAGCTTGGACCCACTTAATACGCAGTATTTT. Protein: CASSLDPLNTQYF.